This T cell receptor beta chain originates from a study of cytomegalovirus exposure and HLA in healthy donors. CDR1 and CDR2 from the germline V gene are SQVTM and ANQGSEA. Trimming took off 2 bases at V and 5 bases at J, with 18 bases between the two ends. This CDR3 is built from 15 residues. Primers included in the PCR were 60 Vbeta and 13 Jbeta primers. Sequenced by immunoSEQ multiplex PCR; TCRdb stores in-frame clones only, minus some. The data show approximately 110,000 clones, around 80% seen once. The sample comprised PBMCs. This rearrangement joins TRBV29-1 to TRBJ1-1, with a weak D call TRBD1 (6 bases). This clonotype was sampled from a man aged 45-65 years in good health and CMV-seronegative. This CDR3 is CSVERRAGRGTEAFF. The CDR3 DNA follows: TGCAGCGTTGAAAGAAGGGCCGGGAGGGGGACTGAAGCTTTCTTT.